The text below deals with one T cell receptor (beta chain). Its specificity is unknown. Germline-derived CDR1 and CDR2 are LNHNV and YYDKDF (reference sequence). The CDR3 is made up of 17 amino acids. Trimming removed 3 bases from V and 4 bases from J; junction bases left unmatched: 8. The data derive from a study of cytomegalovirus exposure and HLA in healthy donors. Study results and limitations: Most likely, a cluster of highly shared sequence variants arose as a sequencing artifact. In a later analysis, more than 15,000 TCR beta sequences were associated with HLA alleles at 0.05 false discovery rate. Most of the TCR beta V segments (in an earlier analysis) were productive either about 87% or about 30% of the time.

Vbeta (60) and Jbeta (13) primers were used in the PCR. Repertoires were generated with immunoSEQ multiplex PCR, while TCRdb's copy carries only in-frame clones and drops some. The sample includes roughly 150,000 clones, roughly 80% seen only once; the top ten take around 6.6%. The source material was PBMCs. The chain combines TRBV15 with TRBJ2-3, with 12 bases lining up with TRBD1. This clonotype was obtained from a woman aged 45-59 years in good health and CMV-seropositive. The CDR3 nucleotides are TGTGCCACCAGCAGCCCGGGACAGGGGGCGGTCGCAGATACGCAGTATTTT. This encodes CATSSPGQGAVADTQYF.